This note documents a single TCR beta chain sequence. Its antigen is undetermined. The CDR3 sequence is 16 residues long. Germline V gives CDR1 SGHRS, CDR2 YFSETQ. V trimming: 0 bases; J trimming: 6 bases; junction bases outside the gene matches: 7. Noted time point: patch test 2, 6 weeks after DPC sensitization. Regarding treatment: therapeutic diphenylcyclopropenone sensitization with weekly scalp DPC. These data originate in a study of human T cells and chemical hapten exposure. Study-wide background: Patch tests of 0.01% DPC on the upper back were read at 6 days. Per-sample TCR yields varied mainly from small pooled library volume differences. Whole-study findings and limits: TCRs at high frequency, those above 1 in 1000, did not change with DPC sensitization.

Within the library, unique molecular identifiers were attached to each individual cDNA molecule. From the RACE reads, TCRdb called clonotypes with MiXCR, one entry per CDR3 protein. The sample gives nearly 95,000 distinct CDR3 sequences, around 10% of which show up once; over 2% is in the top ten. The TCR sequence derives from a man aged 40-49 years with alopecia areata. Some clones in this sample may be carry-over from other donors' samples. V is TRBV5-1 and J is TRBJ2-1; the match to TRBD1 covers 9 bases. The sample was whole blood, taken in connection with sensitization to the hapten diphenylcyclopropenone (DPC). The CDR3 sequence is CASSLGGTGGFNEQFF. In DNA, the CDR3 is TGCGCCAGCAGCTTGGGGGGTACAGGGGGCTTCAATGAGCAGTTCTTC.